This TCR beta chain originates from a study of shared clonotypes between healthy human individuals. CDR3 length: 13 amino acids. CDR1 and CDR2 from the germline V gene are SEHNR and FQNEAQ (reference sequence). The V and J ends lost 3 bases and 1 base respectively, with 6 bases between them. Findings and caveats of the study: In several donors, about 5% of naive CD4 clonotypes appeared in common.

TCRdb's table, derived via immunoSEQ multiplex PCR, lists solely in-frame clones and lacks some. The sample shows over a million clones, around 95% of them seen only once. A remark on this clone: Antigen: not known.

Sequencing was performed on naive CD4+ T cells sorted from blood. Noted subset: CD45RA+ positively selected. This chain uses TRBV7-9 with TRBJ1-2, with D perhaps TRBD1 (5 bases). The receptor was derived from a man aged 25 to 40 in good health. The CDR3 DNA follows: TGTGCCAGCAGCTTCGGGGGTAACTATGGCTACACCTTC. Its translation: CASSFGGNYGYTF.